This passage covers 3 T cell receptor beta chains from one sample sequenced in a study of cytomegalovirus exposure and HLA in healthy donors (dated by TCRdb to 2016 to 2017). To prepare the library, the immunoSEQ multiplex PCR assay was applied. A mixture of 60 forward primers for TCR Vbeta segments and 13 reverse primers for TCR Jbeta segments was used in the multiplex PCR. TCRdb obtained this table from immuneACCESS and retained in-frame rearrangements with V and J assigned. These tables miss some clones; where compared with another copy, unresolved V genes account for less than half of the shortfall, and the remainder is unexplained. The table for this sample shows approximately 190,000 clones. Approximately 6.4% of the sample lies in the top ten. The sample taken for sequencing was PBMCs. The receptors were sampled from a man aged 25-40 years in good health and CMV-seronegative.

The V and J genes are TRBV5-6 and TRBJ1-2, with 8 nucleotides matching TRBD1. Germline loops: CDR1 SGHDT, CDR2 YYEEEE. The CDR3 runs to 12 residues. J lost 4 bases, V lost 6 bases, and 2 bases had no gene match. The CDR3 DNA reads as TGTGCCAGCACGACAGGGGCCTATGGCTACACCTTC. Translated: CASTTGAYGYTF.

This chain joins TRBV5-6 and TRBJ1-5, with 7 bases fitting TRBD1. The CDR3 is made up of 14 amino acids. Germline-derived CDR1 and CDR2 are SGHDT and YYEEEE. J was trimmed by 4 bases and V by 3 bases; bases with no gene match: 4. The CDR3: CASSWGQQNQPQHF. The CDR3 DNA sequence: TGTGCCAGCAGCTGGGGACAGCAAAATCAGCCCCAGCATTTT.

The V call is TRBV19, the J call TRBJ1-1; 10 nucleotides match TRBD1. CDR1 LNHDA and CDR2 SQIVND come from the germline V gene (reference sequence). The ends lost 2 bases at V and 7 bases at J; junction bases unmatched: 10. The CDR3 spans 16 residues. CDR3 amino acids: CASSIRDRGVYGEAFF. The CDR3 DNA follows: TGTGCCAGTAGTATAAGGGACAGGGGCGTTTATGGTGAAGCTTTCTTT. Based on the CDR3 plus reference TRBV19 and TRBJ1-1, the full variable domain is DGGITQSPKYLFRKEGQNVTLSCEQNLNHDAMYWYRQDPGQGLRLIYYSQIVNDFQKGDIAEGYSVSREKKESFPLTVTSAQKNPTAFYLCASSIRDRGVYGEAFFGQGTRLTVV.